This T cell receptor (beta chain) was sequenced for a study of blood T cell repertoires in COVID-19 (dated by TCRdb to between 2020 and 2021). With respect to the entire study: The collaborator samples originated in the United States, Italy and Spain and spanned the acute and convalescent phases of COVID-19. The prospective study material was composed of cDNA or gDNA derived from T cells, B-cell-depleted T cells, or PBMCs. Deeply sampled blood TCRbeta repertoires from subjects exposed to, actively infected with, or recovered from COVID-19 were included in the dataset. The repertoires were released in a freely available public database intended as a resource for research on the immune response to SARS-CoV-2. The samples were drawn from two sources: the first 160 participants of the ongoing ImmuneRACE study, and over 1,000 subjects contributed by 6 global collaborators. Nearly every sample came with metadata listing a de-identified subject ID, COVID-19 status, age in years and sex. Where available, HLA class I and class II types were taken from metadata supplied by the sample provider and were not determined by assay-based typing.

Concerning this clone: Its antigen specificity is not known. The record has no base qualities; no much larger clone is one base away.

Another Seattle source contributed samples from volunteer blood donors who had recovered from COVID-19. The collaborating institutions used their own protocols to collect whole blood in K2EDTA tubes. For TCRbeta analysis, collaborator samples were shipped as frozen whole blood, as isolated PBMCs, or as DNA extracted from either sample type. Beyond this particular receptor, the publication reports: Clinical and demographic metadata were provided uncurated, with the amount varying by source and participant.

TCRbeta CDR3 regions were amplified from genomic DNA using the immunoSEQ Assay, a bias-controlled multiplex PCR. As for the authors' bioinformatics: The number of nucleated cells in each sample was estimated from the amplification of reference gene primers within the assay. Sequence reads were collapsed and filtered to measure the absolute abundance of every unique TCRbeta CDR3 rearrangement. For each sample, productive Simpson clonality was calculated as the square root of Simpson's diversity index over productive rearrangements. The source is immuneACCESS, and TCRdb retained only in-frame sequences with V and J called. Part of the clones is not carried over; for the studies checked, unresolved V genes explain less than half of this, and the remainder is unexplained. V, J and clone size were drawn from that table, and D and trimming were deduced from the DNA. The table for this sample lists 200,000 or so clones; approximately 81% of them were counted only once. The ten top clones hold roughly 2.8% of the sample.

The CDR3 contains 15 residues, cysteine and phenylalanine counted. Of the read, only the CDR3 DNA is kept; its 45 bases are in frame from base 1. The germline V gene provides CDR1 MDHEN and CDR2 SYDVKM. Trimming at the junction amounts to 6 bases on V and 4 bases on J, and the germline ends lie 13 bases apart. This receptor was obtained from a man aged 50 or older who had recovered from COVID-19. The sequence is built from TRBV28 and TRBJ1-6, with the D gene call left open. Sequences were obtained from peripheral blood. The CDR3 is CASSPSRGYNSPLHF. The DNA reads TGTGCCAGCAGCCCGAGTCGGGGTTATAATTCACCCCTCCACTTT.